This T cell receptor (beta chain) was captured by sequencing in a study of blood T cell repertoires in COVID-19. The Seattle site enrolled patients during active infection and followed them longitudinally. Sequencing used immunoSEQ multiplex PCR; TCRdb keeps in-frame clones, though not all of them. The sample holds about 76,000 clones, 85% seen once. V gave up 5 bases and J gave up 6 bases, with 8 bases separating them. Looked up from germline, CDR1 is SGHTA and CDR2 is FQGNSA. The CDR3 contains 12 residues. Sequenced input: peripheral blood. The clonotype comes from a man in his fifties or sixties with COVID-19, enrolled during active disease. This chain links TRBV7-2 with TRBJ2-1; D is ambiguous. In DNA, the CDR3 is TGTGCCAGCAGCCCCCCTTTCAATGAGCAGTTCTTC. This encodes CASSPPFNEQFF.